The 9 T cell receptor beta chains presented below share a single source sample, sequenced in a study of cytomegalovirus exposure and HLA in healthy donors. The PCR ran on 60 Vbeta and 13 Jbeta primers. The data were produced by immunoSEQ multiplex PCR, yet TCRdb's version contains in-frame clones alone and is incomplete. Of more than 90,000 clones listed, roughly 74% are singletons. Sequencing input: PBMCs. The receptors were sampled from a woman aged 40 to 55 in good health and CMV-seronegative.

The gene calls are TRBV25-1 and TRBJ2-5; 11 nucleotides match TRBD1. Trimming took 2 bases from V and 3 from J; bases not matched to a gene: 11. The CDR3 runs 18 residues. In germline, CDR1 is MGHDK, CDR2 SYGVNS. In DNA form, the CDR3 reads TGTGCCAGCAGTGAACTAGAAGGGACAGGGGGATACAAAGAGACCCAGTACTTC. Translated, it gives CASSELEGTGGYKETQYF.

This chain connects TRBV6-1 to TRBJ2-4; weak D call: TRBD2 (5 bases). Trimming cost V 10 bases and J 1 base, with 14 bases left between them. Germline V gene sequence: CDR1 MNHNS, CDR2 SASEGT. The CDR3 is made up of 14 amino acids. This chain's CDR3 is CATYLGEAKNIQYF. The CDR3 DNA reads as TGTGCCACCTACCTCGGGGAGGCCAAAAACATTCAGTACTTC.

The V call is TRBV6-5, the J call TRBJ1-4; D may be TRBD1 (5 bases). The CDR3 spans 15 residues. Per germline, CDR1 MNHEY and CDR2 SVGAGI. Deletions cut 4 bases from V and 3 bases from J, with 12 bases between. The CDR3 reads CASSSSRQPNEKLFF. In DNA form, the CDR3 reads TGTGCCAGCAGTTCCTCTAGACAGCCTAATGAAAAACTGTTTTTT.

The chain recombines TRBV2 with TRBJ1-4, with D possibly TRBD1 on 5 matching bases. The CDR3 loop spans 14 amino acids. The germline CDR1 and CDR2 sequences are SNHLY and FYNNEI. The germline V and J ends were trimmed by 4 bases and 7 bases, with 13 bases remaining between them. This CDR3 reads CASSGQGVGEKLFF. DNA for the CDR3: TGTGCCAGCAGTGGGCAGGGCGTTGGTGAAAAACTGTTTTTT.

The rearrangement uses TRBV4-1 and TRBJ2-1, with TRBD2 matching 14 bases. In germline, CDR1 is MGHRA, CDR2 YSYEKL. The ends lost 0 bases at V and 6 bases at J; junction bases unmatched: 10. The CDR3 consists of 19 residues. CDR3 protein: CASSQEVPRLAGGGNEQFF. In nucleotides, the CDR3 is TGCGCCAGCAGCCAAGAAGTCCCACGACTAGCGGGGGGGGGCAATGAGCAGTTCTTC.

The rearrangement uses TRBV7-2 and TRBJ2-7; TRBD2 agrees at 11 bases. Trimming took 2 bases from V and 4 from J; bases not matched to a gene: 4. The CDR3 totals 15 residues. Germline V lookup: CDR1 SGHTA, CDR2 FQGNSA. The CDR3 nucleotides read TGTGCCAGCAGCTTACTCGGACTAGCGGGTTACGAGCAGTACTTC. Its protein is CASSLLGLAGYEQYF.

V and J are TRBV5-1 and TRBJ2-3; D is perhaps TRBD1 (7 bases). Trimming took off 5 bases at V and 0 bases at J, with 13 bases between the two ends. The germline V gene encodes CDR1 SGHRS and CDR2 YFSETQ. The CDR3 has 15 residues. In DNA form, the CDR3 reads TGCGCCAGCAGGCCACAGGGGACTAGCACAGATACGCAGTATTTT. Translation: CASRPQGTSTDTQYF.

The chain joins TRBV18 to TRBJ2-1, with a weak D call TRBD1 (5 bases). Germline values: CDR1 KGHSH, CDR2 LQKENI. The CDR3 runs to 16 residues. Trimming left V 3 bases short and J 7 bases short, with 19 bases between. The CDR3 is CASSPTHQGLGNEQFF. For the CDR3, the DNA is TGTGCCAGCTCACCTACGCATCAGGGCCTTGGGAATGAGCAGTTCTTC.

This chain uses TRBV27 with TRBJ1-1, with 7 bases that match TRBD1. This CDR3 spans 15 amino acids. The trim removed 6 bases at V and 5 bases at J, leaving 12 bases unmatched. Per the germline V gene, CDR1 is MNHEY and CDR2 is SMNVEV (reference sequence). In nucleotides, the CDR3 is TGTGCCAGCAGCTTGGGCCCTACAGGGGAGACTGAAGCTTTCTTT. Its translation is CASSLGPTGETEAFF.